These T cell receptor beta chains were read from a single sample in a study of T cells in Graves' hyperthyroidism and ophthalmopathy. TCRdb passed the multiplex PCR reads through MiXCR, listing each CDR3 protein once. The table has hundreds of thousands of distinct CDR3 sequences, under 60% seen once. The material sequenced was peripheral blood or thyroid tissue (not recorded which). These receptors came from a woman aged 18-30 years with Graves' hyperthyroidism. The CDR3 runs from the conserved cysteine through the conserved F or W. D genes are given only for firm matches. Clone size is stated in some rows and not others, as once, few, many or a class when expanded.

V gene: TRBV25-1; J gene: TRBJ1-2; CDR3 length: 14; clone size: -; D gene: -; CDR3 DNA: TGTGCCAGCGTTGAACCACAGGGCTTCTATGGCTACACCTTC; CDR3 protein: CASVEPQGFYGYTF
V gene: TRBV29-1; J gene: TRBJ2-1; CDR3 length: 14; clone size: -; D gene: TRBD2; CDR3 DNA: TGCAGCGTTGATGGCCGGGGGGGGTTGAATGAGCAGTTCTTC; CDR3 protein: CSVDGRGGLNEQFF
V gene: TRBV19; J gene: TRBJ2-2; CDR3 length: 14; clone size: -; D gene: -; CDR3 DNA: TGTGCCAGTAGTATAGTCAGGAACACCGGGGAGCTGTTTTTT; CDR3 protein: CASSIVRNTGELFF
V gene: TRBV11-3; J gene: TRBJ1-1; CDR3 length: 15; clone size: -; D gene: -; CDR3 DNA: TGTGCCAGCAGCCAACACCACATAGGTGGCAAGGGAGCTTTCTTT; CDR3 protein: CASSQHHIGGKGAFF
V gene: TRBV15; J gene: TRBJ1-1; CDR3 length: 15; clone size: many; D gene: -; CDR3 DNA: TGTGCCACCAGCAGAGATGAGGGTGGCGACACTGAAGCTTTCTTT; CDR3 protein: CATSRDEGGDTEAFF
V gene: TRBV24-1; J gene: TRBJ1-5; CDR3 length: 14; clone size: few; D gene: TRBD1; CDR3 DNA: TGTGCCACCCCTCCTAGGACAGGGAATCAGCCCCAGCATTTT; CDR3 protein: CATPPRTGNQPQHF
V gene: TRBV2; J gene: TRBJ1-2; CDR3 length: 16; clone size: -; D gene: TRBD1; CDR3 DNA: TGTGCCACCAATGAGGGGACAGGGGCAGTGAACTATGGCTACACCTTC; CDR3 protein: CATNEGTGAVNYGYTF
V gene: TRBV20-1; J gene: TRBJ1-4; CDR3 length: 16; clone size: -; D gene: TRBD1; CDR3 DNA: TGCAGTGCTAGAGGACAGGGGGCGCTGACTAATGAAAAACTGTTTTTT; CDR3 protein: CSARGQGALTNEKLFF
V gene: TRBV2; J gene: TRBJ2-7; CDR3 length: 16; clone size: few; D gene: TRBD2; CDR3 DNA: TGTGCCAGCACAAGACTAGCGGGCGACCTCTTCTACGAGCAGTACTTC; CDR3 protein: CASTRLAGDLFYEQYF
V gene: TRBV13; J gene: TRBJ2-5; CDR3 length: 17; clone size: -; D gene: -; CDR3 DNA: TGTGCCAGCAGCTTAGGAGCGCCGCAGGGCGTTTCGGAGACCCAGTACTTC; CDR3 protein: CASSLGAPQGVSETQYF
V gene: TRBV5-1; J gene: TRBJ1-1; CDR3 length: 11; clone size: -; D gene: TRBD1; CDR3 DNA: TGCGCCAGCAGACGGGAACAGGGGGCTTTCTTT; CDR3 protein: CASRREQGAFF
V gene: TRBV2; J gene: TRBJ1-2; CDR3 length: 15; clone size: many; D gene: -; CDR3 DNA: TGTGCCAGCAGTGAAGGAGACCTAAGTTACTATGGCTACACCTTC; CDR3 protein: CASSEGDLSYYGYTF
V gene: TRBV11-3; J gene: TRBJ2-5; CDR3 length: 14; clone size: -; D gene: -; CDR3 DNA: TGTGCCAGCAGGATACGGGGGACGGGGGAGACCCAGTACTTC; CDR3 protein: CASRIRGTGETQYF
V gene: TRBV24-1; J gene: TRBJ1-4; CDR3 length: 14; clone size: many; D gene: -; CDR3 DNA: TGTGCCACAAGCGACACTGCAACTAATGAAAAACTGTTTTTT; CDR3 protein: CATSDTATNEKLFF
V gene: TRBV20-1; J gene: TRBJ2-7; CDR3 length: 14; clone size: -; D gene: -; CDR3 DNA: TGCAGTGCCATCAGGGGTCTCGACTCCTACAAGCAGTACTTC; CDR3 protein: CSAIRGLDSYKQYF
V gene: TRBV29-1; J gene: TRBJ1-1; CDR3 length: 14; clone size: -; D gene: -; CDR3 DNA: TGCAGCGTTGAAGATGGGAGGGTGAACACTGAAGCTTTCTTT; CDR3 protein: CSVEDGRVNTEAFF
V gene: TRBV7-3; J gene: TRBJ1-6; CDR3 length: 16; clone size: -; D gene: TRBD1; CDR3 DNA: TGTGCCAGCAGCTTAGCCCCCGCAGGGGGCAATTCACCCCTCCACTTT; CDR3 protein: CASSLAPAGGNSPLHF
V gene: TRBV7-9; J gene: TRBJ2-2; CDR3 length: 15; clone size: many; D gene: TRBD1; CDR3 DNA: TGTGCCAGCAGCCCGGGGACAGGGCACACCGGGGAGCTGTTTTTT; CDR3 protein: CASSPGTGHTGELFF
V gene: TRBV25-1; J gene: TRBJ2-7; CDR3 length: 14; clone size: -; D gene: TRBD1; CDR3 DNA: TGTGCCAGCAGCAAGACAGGGGGAGGCTACGAGCAGTACTTC; CDR3 protein: CASSKTGGGYEQYF
V gene: TRBV27; J gene: TRBJ1-1; CDR3 length: 12; clone size: -; D gene: -; CDR3 DNA: TGTGCCAGCAGTCCCTCCGGGTCTGAAGCTTTCTTT; CDR3 protein: CASSPSGSEAFF
V gene: TRBV25-1; J gene: TRBJ1-2; CDR3 length: 13; clone size: -; D gene: TRBD1; CDR3 DNA: TGTGCCAGCTTAGCACAGGGGATCTATGGCTACACCTTC; CDR3 protein: CASLAQGIYGYTF
V gene: TRBV2; J gene: TRBJ1-6; CDR3 length: 14; clone size: many; D gene: -; CDR3 DNA: TGTGCCAGCAGTCCTGTGGGCGGTGGGCCACCCCTCCACTTT; CDR3 protein: CASSPVGGGPPLHF
V gene: TRBV6-6; J gene: TRBJ2-5; CDR3 length: 14; clone size: many; D gene: TRBD2; CDR3 DNA: TGTGCCAGCAGTGAACACGGGAGGCAAGAGACCCAGTACTTC; CDR3 protein: CASSEHGRQETQYF
V gene: TRBV7-8; J gene: TRBJ1-4; CDR3 length: 15; clone size: few; D gene: -; CDR3 DNA: TGTGCCAGCAGCAACTACAGGAAGTCAGAAGAAAAACTGTTTTTT; CDR3 protein: CASSNYRKSEEKLFF
V gene: TRBV7-9; J gene: TRBJ1-2; CDR3 length: 15; clone size: -; D gene: -; CDR3 DNA: TGTGCCAGCAGCTTAGGAGGCAGTACTAACTATGGCTACACCTTC; CDR3 protein: CASSLGGSTNYGYTF
V gene: TRBV5-5; J gene: TRBJ1-4; CDR3 length: 14; clone size: -; D gene: -; CDR3 DNA: TGTGCCAGCAGTCCAGGGGAAGTTGATGAAAAACTGTTTTTT; CDR3 protein: CASSPGEVDEKLFF
V gene: TRBV6-5; J gene: TRBJ1-6; CDR3 length: 15; clone size: -; D gene: TRBD1; CDR3 DNA: TGTGCCAGCAGTTACTCGACAGGGGGTGATTCACCCCTCCACTTT; CDR3 protein: CASSYSTGGDSPLHF
V gene: TRBV24-1; J gene: TRBJ2-5; CDR3 length: 14; clone size: many; D gene: TRBD1; CDR3 DNA: TGTGCCACCAGTGACAATGACAGGGGGAAGACCCAGTACTTC; CDR3 protein: CATSDNDRGKTQYF
V gene: TRBV20-1; J gene: TRBJ1-1; CDR3 length: 15; clone size: few; D gene: -; CDR3 DNA: TGCAGTGCTATAAACTTCCGGGAGATGAACACTGAAGCTTTCTTT; CDR3 protein: CSAINFREMNTEAFF
V gene: TRBV20-1; J gene: TRBJ1-3; CDR3 length: 15; clone size: few; D gene: TRBD1; CDR3 DNA: TGCAGTGCTAGAGCCCACAGGGGGGACGGAAACACCATATATTTT; CDR3 protein: CSARAHRGDGNTIYF
V gene: TRBV7-9; J gene: TRBJ2-7; CDR3 length: 15; clone size: -; D gene: TRBD1; CDR3 DNA: TGTGCCAGCAGCCCTCCTCCGGGACAGGGCTACGAGCAGTACTTC; CDR3 protein: CASSPPPGQGYEQYF
V gene: TRBV29-1; J gene: TRBJ2-5; CDR3 length: 18; clone size: few; D gene: TRBD1; CDR3 DNA: TGCAGCGTATTGAACGGGGCGACAGGGGGCGTAACGGAAGAGACCCAGTACTTC; CDR3 protein: CSVLNGATGGVTEETQYF
V gene: TRBV15; J gene: TRBJ2-7; CDR3 length: 16; clone size: many; D gene: -; CDR3 DNA: TGTGCCACCAGCAGAGAAGTGGCGGGTTACTCCTACGAGCAGTACTTC; CDR3 protein: CATSREVAGYSYEQYF
V gene: TRBV15; J gene: TRBJ2-5; CDR3 length: 17; clone size: few; D gene: -; CDR3 DNA: TGTGCCACCAGCAGAGGGGTTGGCAGGGGTCACCAAGAGACCCAGTACTTC; CDR3 protein: CATSRGVGRGHQETQYF
V gene: TRBV2; J gene: TRBJ2-5; CDR3 length: 13; clone size: few; D gene: -; CDR3 DNA: TGTGCCAGCAACTTGGAAGGCCAAGAGACCCAGTACTTC; CDR3 protein: CASNLEGQETQYF
V gene: TRBV7-6; J gene: TRBJ2-4; CDR3 length: 11; clone size: few; D gene: -; CDR3 DNA: TGTGCCAGCAGCCCGGGGGACATTCAGTACTTC; CDR3 protein: CASSPGDIQYF
V gene: TRBV20-1; J gene: TRBJ2-7; CDR3 length: 14; clone size: few; D gene: -; CDR3 DNA: TGCAGTGCTAGAGATCGGGGACGGCTCTACGAGCAGTACTTC; CDR3 protein: CSARDRGRLYEQYF
V gene: TRBV24-1; J gene: TRBJ1-2; CDR3 length: 14; clone size: many; D gene: -; CDR3 DNA: TGTGCCACCAGTGATTGGTCGGGGGGCAATGGCTACACCTTC; CDR3 protein: CATSDWSGGNGYTF
V gene: TRBV7-7; J gene: TRBJ2-5; CDR3 length: 15; clone size: -; D gene: -; CDR3 DNA: TGTGCCAGCAGCCCTCGTGGGAGTAGGGTTGAGACCCAGTACTTC; CDR3 protein: CASSPRGSRVETQYF
V gene: TRBV7-8; J gene: TRBJ2-5; CDR3 length: 13; clone size: many; D gene: TRBD2; CDR3 DNA: TGTGCCAGCAGCTTCGGGGGGGGAGAGACCCAGTACTTC; CDR3 protein: CASSFGGGETQYF
V gene: TRBV29-1; J gene: TRBJ2-1; CDR3 length: 16; clone size: -; D gene: TRBD2; CDR3 DNA: TGCAGCGTTGGATCGGATGGGACTAGCAGCTACAATGAGCAGTTCTTC; CDR3 protein: CSVGSDGTSSYNEQFF
V gene: TRBV24-1; J gene: TRBJ1-1; CDR3 length: 14; clone size: -; D gene: -; CDR3 DNA: TGTGCCAGCGCTCAGGGAAACGCGAACACTGAAGCTTTCTTT; CDR3 protein: CASAQGNANTEAFF
V gene: TRBV2; J gene: TRBJ2-7; CDR3 length: 15; clone size: few; D gene: -; CDR3 DNA: TGTGCCAGCAGTGAAGAGCGGGACATCTCCTACGAGCAGTACTTC; CDR3 protein: CASSEERDISYEQYF
V gene: TRBV29-1; J gene: TRBJ1-4; CDR3 length: 10; clone size: -; D gene: TRBD1; CDR3 DNA: TGCAACGTCACGTCCCGGGACAGTGTATTC; CDR3 protein: CNVTSRDSVF
V gene: TRBV29-1; J gene: TRBJ2-7; CDR3 length: 12; clone size: -; D gene: -; CDR3 DNA: TGCAGCGTTGCCGGGAGTCTCTACGAGCAGTACTTC; CDR3 protein: CSVAGSLYEQYF
V gene: TRBV10-3; J gene: TRBJ1-1; CDR3 length: 13; clone size: many; D gene: TRBD1; CDR3 DNA: TGTGCCACTACCGGGACAGGGCTCACTGAAGCTTTCTTT; CDR3 protein: CATTGTGLTEAFF
V gene: TRBV2; J gene: TRBJ2-5; CDR3 length: 14; clone size: -; D gene: TRBD2; CDR3 DNA: TGTGCCAGCACTAGCGGGAGAAATTTAGAGACCCAGTACTTC; CDR3 protein: CASTSGRNLETQYF
V gene: TRBV7-9; J gene: TRBJ1-4; CDR3 length: 14; clone size: many; D gene: TRBD1; CDR3 DNA: TGTGCCGTTGGACAGGGGGCAACTAATGAAAAACTGTTTTTT; CDR3 protein: CAVGQGATNEKLFF
V gene: TRBV29-1; J gene: TRBJ2-7; CDR3 length: 13; clone size: -; D gene: -; CDR3 DNA: TGCAGCTCTAGTTGGACGGTGACCTACGAGCAGTACTTC; CDR3 protein: CSSSWTVTYEQYF
V gene: TRBV6-1; J gene: TRBJ1-6; CDR3 length: 15; clone size: -; D gene: TRBD1; CDR3 DNA: TGTGCCAGCAGCGCTTGGACAGGGAATAATTCACCCCTCCACTTT; CDR3 protein: CASSAWTGNNSPLHF
V gene: TRBV5-4; J gene: TRBJ1-6; CDR3 length: 15; clone size: -; D gene: TRBD1; CDR3 DNA: TGTGCCAGCAGCTTGAATACAGGGGGCATCTCACCCCTCCACTTT; CDR3 protein: CASSLNTGGISPLHF
V gene: TRBV7-6; J gene: TRBJ1-6; CDR3 length: 14; clone size: many; D gene: -; CDR3 DNA: TGTGCCAGCAGCTTAGTCCAGGGAGTGTCACCCCTCCACTTT; CDR3 protein: CASSLVQGVSPLHF
V gene: TRBV25-1; J gene: TRBJ1-2; CDR3 length: 14; clone size: -; D gene: TRBD1; CDR3 DNA: TGTGCCTGCAGTGCTACCGGACAGGGTGATGGCTACACCTTC; CDR3 protein: CACSATGQGDGYTF
V gene: TRBV5-1; J gene: TRBJ1-6; CDR3 length: 14; clone size: many; D gene: TRBD1; CDR3 DNA: TGTGCCAGCAGCTTGGGACAGGTGAATTCCCCCCTCCACTTT; CDR3 protein: CASSLGQVNSPLHF
V gene: TRBV7-6; J gene: TRBJ2-5; CDR3 length: 16; clone size: many; D gene: TRBD2; CDR3 DNA: TGTGCCAGCAGCCTTGCCGGGACTAGCGGACAAGAGACCCAGTACTTC; CDR3 protein: CASSLAGTSGQETQYF